The present T cell receptor beta chain was sequenced within a study of early T cells in non-severe SARS-CoV-2 infection (dated by TCRdb to the early 2020s). Looking at the study overall: Because TCR sequencing relied on bulk RNA taken from unsorted whole blood, pairing of alpha and beta chains was not possible. Study-level results and caveats: Matching against VDJdb was skewed toward anti-spike CD8 responses, likely underestimated virus-specific expansions, and missed private and CD4 specificities.

The study was a case-control design nested within a healthcare worker cohort in London, UK, with weekly nasopharyngeal swab PCR tests and blood sampling. Between 23 and 31 March 2020, the week of the UK lockdown, healthcare workers were enrolled and then followed up weekly for as long as 16 weeks. From V the trimming removes 6 bases and from J it removes 0 bases, while the gene matches leave 4 bases of the junction unaccounted for. Sequences DFQATT (CDR1) and SNEGSKA (CDR2) are obtained from the germline V gene (reference sequence). CDR3 length: 14 amino acids, cysteine to phenylalanine. Only the CDR3 portion is preserved as DNA: 42 bases, with reading frame beginning at the first base. This clonotype has a handful of counts. Which antigen it targets is not known. Per-nucleotide qualities are absent, and no much larger clonotype sits a single base away. Library preparation employed 5' RACE. For sequencing, a NextSeq 500 was employed. Unique molecular identifiers were attached to individual cDNA molecules in the TCR library protocol so that sequencing error and PCR bias could be corrected. Both TCR alpha and beta chains were sequenced, and tight co-correlation was observed between alpha and beta sequence abundances in each sample. Per the authors' processing: Decombinator V4 was used to annotate TCR sequences for V gene, J gene and CDR3. TCRs were defined as expanded if a significant change between any two time points was detected under a Poisson model with p below 0.0001. TCR abundances were normalised to the total number of TCRs sequenced per sample and were expressed as counts per million. TRAV1-2 paired with TRAJ12, TRAJ20 or TRAJ33 defined MAIT TCRs, while TRAV10 paired with TRAJ18 defined iNKT TCRs. VDJdb, accessed 1 November 2021, was searched for CMV, EBV and SARS-CoV-2 annotated TCRs, excluding TCRs annotated for multiple antigens. In-frame beta chains were kept once TCRdb had trimmed the public reads at Q25 with fastp and called clones with MiXCR. Rows are combined by CDR3 protein, so each entry shows the most common genes and DNA. These V and J calls originate from TCRdb's pipeline instead of the authors' own analysis. This sample comprises over 60,000 distinct CDR3 sequences, roughly 9.1% of them detected only once. 6% to 8.5% of the sample goes to the ten largest clones.

The material sequenced was whole blood, taken at baseline. The V gene is TRBV20-1 and the J gene is TRBJ2-2; 7 central nucleotides agree with TRBD1. This TCR derives from an adult who was a healthcare worker with PCR-confirmed SARS-CoV-2 infection or an uninfected control (not recorded which). Read as DNA, the sequence is TGCAGTGCGAGACAGGGAACGAACACCGGGGAGCTGTTTTTT. The resulting protein is CSARQGTNTGELFF.